A selection of T cell receptor beta chains follows, all from one sample in a study of T cells after yellow fever vaccination. TCRdb reanalysed the 5' RACE reads using MiXCR and keeps one entry per CDR3 protein. The sample holds 250,000 to 300,000 distinct CDR3 sequences, less than 9.5% seen once. The sample was CD4+ T cells sorted from PBMCs, taken 5 days after the yellow fever booster vaccination. The receptors derive from a man between 18 and 35 years old who received the YFV17D yellow fever vaccine. Both conserved end residues are part of each CDR3. D genes are given only for firm matches. Part of the rows lack a size; the others show once, few, many or a class for expanded clones.

>TRBV7-3|many|TRBJ2-3|NA
CASSRGLTDTQYF
TGTGCCAGCAGCCGGGGCCTGACAGATACGCAGTATTTT
>TRBV4-1|many|TRBJ2-3|TRBD1
CASSQLRDRGPHTQYF
TGCGCCAGCAGCCAACTCCGGGACAGGGGTCCACATACGCAGTATTTT
>TRBV7-2|few|TRBJ2-3|NA
CASIRDIQDGTQYF
TGTGCCAGCATCCGGGATATTCAAGATGGTACGCAGTATTTT
>TRBV6-2/TRBV6-3|few|TRBJ2-1|TRBD2
CASGQASGGNEQFF
TGTGCCAGCGGCCAGGCTAGCGGGGGGAATGAGCAGTTCTTC
>TRBV10-3|few|TRBJ1-2|TRBD1
CAISSGQGNGYTF
TGTGCCATCAGTTCCGGACAGGGGAATGGCTACACCTTC
>TRBV11-2|few|TRBJ2-5|TRBD1
CASSSMGTALRQETQYF
TGTGCCAGCAGCTCTATGGGGACAGCCCTCCGCCAAGAGACCCAGTACTTC
>TRBV5-1|many|TRBJ2-1|TRBD2
CASSLRSGGAVGEQFF
TGCGCCAGCAGCTTGAGGTCGGGGGGGGCCGTTGGTGAGCAGTTCTTC
>TRBV28|NA|TRBJ1-4|NA
CASSFGAHRATNEKLFF
TGTGCCAGCAGTTTCGGGGCCCACAGGGCAACTAATGAAAAACTGTTTTTT
>TRBV7-3|NA|TRBJ1-2|NA
CASSSDRGGYTF
TGTGCCAGCAGCTCGGATCGGGGCGGCTACACCTTC
>TRBV6-1|few|TRBJ2-4|TRBD2
CASSEPSGGAIGAKNIQYF
TGTGCCAGCAGTGAACCTAGCGGGGGGGCTATCGGAGCCAAAAACATTCAGTACTTC
>TRBV5-1|NA|TRBJ2-3|NA
CASSSQTDRADTQYF
TGCGCCAGCAGCTCCCAAACGGACAGAGCCGATACGCAGTATTTT
>TRBV5-4|NA|TRBJ1-3|NA
CASSLGQNSGNTIYF
TGTGCCAGCAGCTTGGGACAGAACTCTGGAAACACCATATATTTT
>TRBV6-5|NA|TRBJ2-4|NA
CASSPRAGGVAKNIQYF
TGTGCCAGCAGCCCCCGGGCAGGGGGGGTGGCCAAAAACATTCAGTACTTC
>TRBV9|few|TRBJ2-5|TRBD1
CASSVLGDSQETQYF
TGTGCCAGCAGCGTCCTGGGGGACAGCCAAGAGACCCAGTACTTC
>TRBV7-2|few|TRBJ1-6|NA
CASSLERDPSSPLHF
TGTGCCAGCAGCTTAGAGCGGGACCCAAGTTCACCCCTCCACTTT
>TRBV20-1|few|TRBJ2-7|TRBD1
CSALRDRRFYEQYF
TGCAGTGCCCTCCGGGACAGGAGATTCTACGAGCAGTACTTC
>TRBV7-3|NA|TRBJ1-1|NA
CASSFSGRGGTEAFF
TGTGCCAGCAGCTTCTCGGGACGCGGTGGCACTGAAGCTTTCTTT
>TRBV20-1|NA|TRBJ1-2|NA
CSATGPYGYTF
TGCAGTGCTACGGGACCATATGGCTACACCTTC
>TRBV12-3/TRBV12-4|few|TRBJ2-7|NA
CASRQSSYEQYF
TGTGCCAGCAGACAGAGCTCCTACGAGCAGTACTTC
>TRBV4-1|many|TRBJ2-7|TRBD2
CASSQTTGTSGYEQYF
TGCGCCAGCAGCCAAACTACCGGGACTAGCGGCTACGAGCAGTACTTC
>TRBV4-1|few|TRBJ2-5|TRBD2
CASSPGTIETQYF
TGCGCCAGCAGCCCCGGGACTATAGAGACCCAGTACTTC
>TRBV20-1|few|TRBJ2-2|TRBD2
CSAGLAGGSGELFF
TGCAGTGCTGGACTAGCGGGGGGATCCGGGGAGCTGTTTTTT
>TRBV20-1|many|TRBJ2-3|NA
CSVAYPSTDTQYF
TGCAGTGTGGCATACCCTAGCACAGATACGCAGTATTTT
>TRBV12-3/TRBV12-4|NA|TRBJ1-5|TRBD1
CASSSDWTGGNQPQHF
TGTGCCAGCAGTTCCGATTGGACAGGGGGCAATCAGCCCCAGCATTTT
>TRBV24-1|many|TRBJ2-2|NA
CATSDGGNTGELFF
TGTGCCACCAGTGACGGGGGAAACACCGGGGAGCTGTTTTTT
>TRBV5-1|few|TRBJ2-7|TRBD1
CASSSSLDRGQYEQYF
TGCGCCAGCAGCTCGAGCTTGGACAGGGGGCAATACGAGCAGTACTTC
>TRBV11-2|few|TRBJ2-3|NA
CASSARPPAGYTDTQYF
TGTGCCAGCAGCGCCCGCCCCCCGGCGGGTTACACAGATACGCAGTATTTT
>TRBV27|few|TRBJ2-3|NA
CASSLSGGRTSTQYF
TGTGCCAGCAGTTTATCGGGGGGTCGGACGTCTACGCAGTATTTT
>TRBV4-3|NA|TRBJ2-5|NA
CASSQDPRPQETQYF
TGCGCCAGCAGCCAAGATCCTAGACCACAGGAGACCCAGTACTTC
>TRBV5-1|few|TRBJ2-5|NA
CASSGQKETQYF
TGCGCCAGCAGCGGACAGAAAGAGACCCAGTACTTC
>TRBV11-2|many|TRBJ1-3|NA
CASSPPSGNTIYF
TGTGCCAGCAGCCCCCCCTCTGGAAACACCATATATTTT
>TRBV29-1|few|TRBJ2-7|TRBD1
CSVGGQGYEQYF
TGCAGCGTTGGTGGACAGGGCTACGAGCAGTACTTC
>TRBV3-1|NA|TRBJ2-2|TRBD1
CASSQVDRGRTGELFF
TGTGCCAGCAGCCAAGTGGACAGGGGGCGGACCGGGGAGCTGTTTTTT
>TRBV18|NA|TRBJ2-7|NA
CASSPRPGLTGSDYEQYF
TGTGCCAGCTCACCACGCCCTGGCCTTACAGGGTCCGACTACGAGCAGTACTTC
>TRBV5-1|NA|TRBJ2-1|NA
CASSTDPRVGNEQFF
TGCGCCAGCAGCACGGACCCCAGGGTTGGCAATGAGCAGTTCTTC
>TRBV5-6|NA|TRBJ2-7|NA
CASQLLSRGPDEQYF
TGTGCCAGCCAGCTTCTCTCGCGGGGCCCTGACGAGCAGTACTTC
>TRBV6-6|NA|TRBJ1-4|TRBD1
CASSQGNRGNEKLFF
TGTGCCAGCAGCCAGGGAAACAGGGGTAATGAAAAACTGTTTTTT
>TRBV14|few|TRBJ1-1|NA
CASSQASNTEAFF
TGTGCCAGCAGCCAAGCGAGTAACACTGAAGCTTTCTTT
>TRBV12-3/TRBV12-4|NA|TRBJ1-6|NA
CASSPLGGPANSPLHF
TGTGCCAGCAGTCCCCTCGGGGGGCCTGCTAATTCACCCCTCCACTTT
>TRBV18|NA|TRBJ2-1|NA
CASSPLPGLHPYNEQFF
TGTGCCAGCTCACCACTACCGGGACTTCATCCTTACAATGAGCAGTTCTTC
>TRBV27|many|TRBJ1-1|TRBD1
CASSNKPGGDTEAFF
TGTGCCAGCAGCAACAAACCAGGGGGCGATACTGAAGCTTTCTTT
>TRBV10-3|many|TRBJ2-3|NA
CAIGSKEVGTDTQYF
TGTGCCATCGGATCGAAAGAGGTGGGAACAGATACGCAGTATTTT
>TRBV5-1|many|TRBJ1-1|TRBD1
CASSAQGAGGTEAFF
TGCGCCAGCAGCGCACAAGGGGCAGGGGGTACTGAAGCTTTCTTT
>TRBV7-2|NA|TRBJ1-5|TRBD1
CASSVRQGAQPQHF
TGTGCCAGCAGCGTACGACAGGGGGCCCAGCCCCAGCATTTT
>TRBV5-1|NA|TRBJ2-3|NA
CASSAAWESADTQYF
TGCGCCAGCAGCGCTGCATGGGAGTCCGCAGATACGCAGTATTTT
>TRBV11-2|few|TRBJ1-5|NA
CASSSLQRNQPQHF
TGTGCCAGCTCCTCCCTTCAGCGCAATCAGCCCCAGCATTTT
>TRBV20-1|NA|TRBJ2-7|TRBD1
CSASLRDRDHEQYF
TGCAGTGCGTCACTCCGGGACAGGGACCACGAGCAGTACTTC
>TRBV3-1|NA|TRBJ2-1|NA
CASSQVRGGRDEQFF
TGTGCCAGCAGCCAAGTTAGGGGGGGCCGGGATGAGCAGTTCTTC
>TRBV20-1|NA|TRBJ2-3|TRBD2
CSALMSGGPSTDTQYF
TGCAGTGCTTTAATGAGCGGGGGCCCCTCTACAGATACGCAGTATTTT
>TRBV3-1|few|TRBJ1-5|NA
CASSQEGFWQPQHF
TGTGCCAGCAGCCAAGAAGGGTTTTGGCAGCCCCAGCATTTT